The rows below give T cell receptor beta chains drawn from one sample of a study of T-cell reconstitution after alpha-beta-depleted transplantation in children. TCRdb reanalysed the PCR reads using MiXCR and keeps one entry per CDR3 protein. This sample carries hundreds of thousands of distinct CDR3 sequences, 10% to 13% of them seen once, and the ten largest clones take 4% to 5%. Sample: PBMCs from the stem cell graft donor, taken from the stem cell graft. The source of these receptors is a human donor who donated a stem cell graft to a child with acute myeloid leukemia. CDR3s include the opening cysteine and the closing phenylalanine or tryptophan. Fields, in order: V gene, J gene, D gene, clone size, CDR3 DNA, CDR3 protein. A D gene is named only where the DNA matches it firmly. For some rows the clone size is stated as once, few or many, or as a class when expanded; others skip it.

TRBV4-2	TRBJ2-6	TRBD2	-	TGTGCCAGCAGCCAAGCGGGACTAGCGGCACTATCTGGGGCCAACGTCCTGACTTTC	CASSQAGLAALSGANVLTF
TRBV6-2/TRBV6-3	TRBJ2-5	TRBD2	-	TGTGCCACCAAGGGGAGCGGGAGGCAAGAGACCCAGTACTTC	CATKGSGRQETQYF
TRBV5-1	TRBJ2-2	TRBD2	few	TGCGCCAGCAGCTTTATTGGACTAGCGGAAAGTACCGGGGAGCTGTTTTTT	CASSFIGLAESTGELFF
TRBV12-3/TRBV12-4	TRBJ2-7	TRBD1	many	TGTGCCAGCACGCCTTGGACAGGGCGCGAGCAGTACTTC	CASTPWTGREQYF
TRBV29-1	TRBJ2-1	-	many	TGCAGCGGAGCGGACACGAATGAGCAGTTCTTC	CSGADTNEQFF
TRBV7-9	TRBJ2-3	-	few	TGTGCCAGCAGCTTCGACAGATCCACAGATACGCAGTATTTT	CASSFDRSTDTQYF
TRBV20-1	TRBJ2-1	TRBD2	few	TGCAGTGCTAGAGATTCTATGGCGGGAGTCTCCTACAATGAGCAGTTCTTC	CSARDSMAGVSYNEQFF
TRBV6-2/TRBV6-3	TRBJ2-7	TRBD1	-	TGTGCCAGCTACGTAGGGACAGGCTGGGATACCCCCTACGAGCAGTACTTC	CASYVGTGWDTPYEQYF
TRBV28	TRBJ2-7	TRBD1	-	TGTGCCAGCAGTTCAGCGGACAGGGGCTACGAGCAGTACTTC	CASSSADRGYEQYF
TRBV28	TRBJ1-3	-	many	TGTGCCAGCAGTCGCCCTCTTAATTCTGGAAACACCATATATTTT	CASSRPLNSGNTIYF
TRBV20-1	TRBJ2-3	-	many	TGCAGTGCTAGGGGGCGGGAAAGCACAGATACGCAGTATTTT	CSARGRESTDTQYF
TRBV2	TRBJ2-7	-	many	TGTGCCAGCAGTGAACCTTATCGACCCTACGAGCAGTACTTC	CASSEPYRPYEQYF
TRBV29-1	TRBJ2-7	-	many	TGCAGCGTTCGGGGGCGGGCCTTGAACTACGAGCAGTACTTC	CSVRGRALNYEQYF
TRBV20-1	TRBJ2-1	-	once	TGCAGTGCCGCGAGGGGCCTAAACGAGCAGTTCTTC	CSAARGLNEQFF
TRBV4-2	TRBJ2-7	-	many	TGTGCCAGCGGTCCTAGGGGGGGAGGGCAGACCTACGAGCAGTACTTC	CASGPRGGGQTYEQYF
TRBV27	TRBJ1-6	-	few	TGTGCCAGCAGCTTACAGGGTGAAGGGTCCCCCCTCCACTTT	CASSLQGEGSPLHF
TRBV11-2	TRBJ1-1	-	-	TGTGCCAGCAGCGCATCCCTCGGGACACTAAACACTGAAGCTTTCTTT	CASSASLGTLNTEAFF
TRBV25-1	TRBJ1-5	TRBD1	-	TGTGCCAGCGGGCCCGGGACAGGGGTTCATCAGCCCCAGCATTTT	CASGPGTGVHQPQHF
TRBV28	TRBJ2-2	-	many	TGTGCCAGCAGTCGGACAGTGAACACCGGGGAGCTGTTTTTT	CASSRTVNTGELFF
TRBV29-1	TRBJ2-7	TRBD2	-	TGCAGCGTTAGTGGGCTAGCGGGAGGGCCGGGCGAGCAGTACTTC	CSVSGLAGGPGEQYF
TRBV5-5	TRBJ2-1	TRBD2	-	TGTGCCAGCAGCTTTGGACTAGCGGGAGTAGGTGAGCAGTTCTTC	CASSFGLAGVGEQFF
TRBV20-1	TRBJ2-4	TRBD1	-	TGCAGTGCTAGAGCCTCGGACAGGGCAAAAAACATTCAGTACTTC	CSARASDRAKNIQYF
TRBV9	TRBJ2-3	-	-	TGTGCCAGCAGCCTCCAACCGGGCGGGACGACAGATACGCAGTATTTT	CASSLQPGGTTDTQYF
TRBV7-2	TRBJ2-3	-	many	TGTGCCAGCAGCTTAGTCCAGGCCGATACGCAGTATTTT	CASSLVQADTQYF
TRBV10-3	TRBJ2-1	TRBD2	-	TGTGCCATCGGGACTAGCAGGGACAATGAGCAGTTCTTC	CAIGTSRDNEQFF
TRBV6-2/TRBV6-3	TRBJ2-1	TRBD2	many	TGTGCCAGCAGTTCCTCGGGAGGGCCAAATGAGCAGTTCTTC	CASSSSGGPNEQFF
TRBV7-2	TRBJ2-1	-	-	TGTGCCAGCAGCCCAAGTCAAGACAGGAATGAGCAGTTCTTC	CASSPSQDRNEQFF
TRBV29-1	TRBJ1-4	-	few	TGCAGCGTTCGGCCAGTGGGGGAAAAACTGTTTTTT	CSVRPVGEKLFF
TRBV29-1	TRBJ1-4	-	-	TGCAGCGCCCTGGGGGGGGCTGGGGAAAAACTGTTTTTT	CSALGGAGEKLFF
TRBV5-6	TRBJ2-1	-	many	TGTGCCAGCAGCTTGGACGCTCTACCCTCCTACAATGAGCAGTTCTTC	CASSLDALPSYNEQFF
TRBV5-6	TRBJ2-3	-	few	TGTGCCAGCAGCTTGCCCGTTAGCACAGATACGCAGTATTTT	CASSLPVSTDTQYF
TRBV12-3/TRBV12-4	TRBJ1-1	-	many	TGTGCCAGTATTAAGACAGCTACACATGAAGCTTTCTTT	CASIKTATHEAFF
TRBV20-1	TRBJ1-1	-	many	TGCAGTGCTAGAGTCACAGGGAACACTGAAGCTTTCTTT	CSARVTGNTEAFF
TRBV7-9	TRBJ2-7	-	few	TGTGCCAGCAGCTTAGATGGGGTCTCCTACGAGCAGTACTTC	CASSLDGVSYEQYF
TRBV30	TRBJ2-6	-	-	TGTGCCTGGAGTGGGGGGAGCTCTGGGGCCAACGTCCTGACTTTC	CAWSGGSSGANVLTF
TRBV20-1	TRBJ2-7	-	-	TGCAGTGCTAGAGATCGGAGTAGAGCCTCCTCCGAGCAGTACTTC	CSARDRSRASSEQYF
TRBV29-1	TRBJ2-2	-	many	TGCAGCGTTGAAGATCTTATGGGAGGAATCACCGGGGAGCTGTTTTTT	CSVEDLMGGITGELFF
TRBV5-1	TRBJ1-4	-	-	TGCGCCAGCGGAGCCGGGGCAACTAATGAAAAACTGTTTTTT	CASGAGATNEKLFF
TRBV12-3/TRBV12-4	TRBJ2-6	TRBD1	-	TGTGCCAGCAGTTCGCCCGGGACAGGGTCTGGGGCCAACGTCCTGACTTTC	CASSSPGTGSGANVLTF
TRBV20-1	TRBJ2-1	-	-	TGCAGTGCAAAGGAGGACTACTCCTACAATGAGCAGTTCTTC	CSAKEDYSYNEQFF
TRBV12-3/TRBV12-4	TRBJ1-6	-	few	TGTGCCAGCAGTTTGGTGGGGAACAATTCACCCCTCCACTTT	CASSLVGNNSPLHF
TRBV6-5	TRBJ1-2	-	few	TGTGCTACTACGGGGGTGAGCTATGGCTACACCTTC	CATTGVSYGYTF
TRBV7-3	TRBJ2-2	TRBD2	many	TGTGCCAGCAGCCAAAGGGGAACTAGCGGGAGTTGGGGAGCAACCGGGGAGCTGTTTTTT	CASSQRGTSGSWGATGELFF
TRBV20-1	TRBJ1-5	TRBD1	few	TGCAGTGCTGGAACCGGGACAGGGCGATCGGCCCAGCATTTT	CSAGTGTGRSAQHF
TRBV6-2/TRBV6-3	TRBJ2-2	-	few	TGTGCCAGCAGGAACCAAATCGGGAACACCGGGGAGCTGTTTTTT	CASRNQIGNTGELFF
TRBV29-1	TRBJ2-7	TRBD1	few	TGCAGCGTTGGGACAGGGTGGGAGAGGTACTTC	CSVGTGWERYF
TRBV20-1	TRBJ1-6	-	-	TGCAGTGCTAGAGATCCCGGGAGGGATTCACCCCTCCACTTT	CSARDPGRDSPLHF